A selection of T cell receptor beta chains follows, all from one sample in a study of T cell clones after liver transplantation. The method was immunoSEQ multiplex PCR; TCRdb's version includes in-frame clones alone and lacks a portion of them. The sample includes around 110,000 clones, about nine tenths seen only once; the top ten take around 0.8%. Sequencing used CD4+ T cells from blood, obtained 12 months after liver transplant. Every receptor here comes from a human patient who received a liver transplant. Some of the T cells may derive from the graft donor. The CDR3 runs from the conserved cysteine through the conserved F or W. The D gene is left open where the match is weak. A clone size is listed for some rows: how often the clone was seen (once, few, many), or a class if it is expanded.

CASSLDVSGGTDTQYF	TGTGCCAGCAGCTTAGATGTGTCGGGAGGCACAGATACGCAGTATTTT	NA	TRBV11-2	TRBJ2-3	once
CASTLSGANVLTF	TGTGCCAGCACCCTCTCTGGGGCCAACGTCCTGACTTTC	NA	TRBV6-1	TRBJ2-6	NA
CASSPGTGSNQPQHF	TGTGCCAGCAGCCCTGGGACAGGGTCCAATCAGCCCCAGCATTTT	TRBD1	TRBV11-3	TRBJ1-5	NA
CASSKESMAIEQYF	TGTGCCAGCAGCAAAGAGAGTATGGCGATCGAGCAGTACTTC	NA	TRBV21-1	TRBJ2-7	NA
CASRGLAGANTGELFF	TGCGCCAGCCGGGGACTAGCGGGAGCTAACACCGGGGAGCTGTTTTTT	TRBD2	TRBV4-1	TRBJ2-2	NA
CASSGDRTYTEAFF	TGTGCCAGCAGCGGGGACAGGACTTACACTGAAGCTTTCTTT	TRBD1	TRBV7-9	TRBJ1-1	few
CASSPPDSYEQYF	TGTGCCAGCTCACCACCGGACAGCTACGAGCAGTACTTC	NA	TRBV18	TRBJ2-7	NA
CASSFTSGAGTDTQYF	TGTGCCAGCAGCTTTACTAGCGGGGCCGGCACAGATACGCAGTATTTT	TRBD2	TRBV5-4	TRBJ2-3	NA
CASSLAGGYNEQFF	TGTGCCAGCTCACTAGCGGGAGGCTACAATGAGCAGTTCTTC	TRBD2	TRBV18	TRBJ2-1	NA
CASSSTSTLYHNSPLHF	TGTGCCAGCAGCTCAACTTCGACCTTATACCATAATTCACCCCTCCACTTT	NA	TRBV7-8	TRBJ1-6	NA
CASSSPGSQYF	TGTGCCAGCAGTTCACCGGGATCTCAGTACTTC	NA	TRBV21-1	TRBJ2-4	NA
CASSHSQGTSFYEQYF	TGCGCCAGCAGCCATTCCCAAGGGACTAGCTTCTACGAGCAGTACTTC	TRBD2	TRBV4-3	TRBJ2-7	NA
CASSHGSLEGTSGRPSYNEQFF	TGTGCCAGTAGCCACGGGAGTCTCGAGGGGACTAGCGGGAGGCCCTCCTACAATGAGCAGTTCTTC	TRBD2	TRBV19	TRBJ2-1	NA
CASSSMGFETQYF	TGTGCCAGCAGCTCCATGGGGTTTGAGACCCAGTACTTC	NA	TRBV7-9	TRBJ2-5	once
CASSLLGPTGAGEQYF	TGTGCCAGCAGCTTATTAGGACCCACAGGGGCAGGCGAGCAGTACTTC	TRBD1	TRBV7-6	TRBJ2-7	once
CASSSLPGANVLTF	TGCGCCAGCAGCTCCTTACCTGGGGCCAACGTCCTGACTTTC	NA	TRBV5-1	TRBJ2-6	NA
CASGLKQGSSLTGGELFF	TGTGCTAGTGGTCTAAAACAGGGCTCAAGTCTAACGGGCGGGGAGCTGTTTTTT	NA	TRBV12-5	TRBJ2-2	NA
CASSLGTFDLNTQYF	TGTGCCAGCAGCTTAGGGACATTTGATCTTAATACGCAGTATTTT	NA	TRBV13	TRBJ2-3	NA
CASSQGLGLYYGYTF	TGCGCCAGCAGCCAAGGGCTGGGACTTTACTATGGCTACACCTTC	NA	TRBV4-1	TRBJ1-2	once
CASSVMSGHHGYTF	TGTGCCAGCAGTGTCATGTCAGGGCACCATGGCTACACCTTC	NA	TRBV2	TRBJ1-2	NA
CASSPGVGAGNTEAFF	TGTGCCAGCAGCCCAGGGGTAGGGGCGGGTAACACTGAAGCTTTCTTT	NA	TRBV7-9	TRBJ1-1	NA
CASTSAGSIETQYF	TGTGCCAGCACGAGCGCGGGTTCCATTGAGACCCAGTACTTC	NA	TRBV7-9	TRBJ2-5	NA
CAWSVSGDNSPLHF	TGTGCCTGGAGTGTATCGGGCGATAATTCACCCCTCCACTTT	NA	TRBV30	TRBJ1-6	NA
CASGLKGSGGETQYF	TGTGCTAGTGGTTTGAAGGGGTCGGGTGGAGAGACCCAGTACTTC	NA	TRBV12-5	TRBJ2-5	NA
CASSSNSGTVRGYTF	TGTGCCAGCAGTTCAAACTCCGGGACAGTAAGGGGCTACACCTTC	TRBD1	TRBV28	TRBJ1-2	NA
CASSVRSQVYEQYF	TGTGCCAGCAGCGTACGATCCCAGGTCTACGAGCAGTACTTC	NA	TRBV7-9	TRBJ2-7	NA
CASSFGSTQAKAFF	TGTGCCAGCAGTTTTGGCAGCACCCAAGCTAAAGCTTTCTTT	NA	TRBV28	TRBJ1-1	NA